A selection of T cell receptor beta chains follows, all from one sample in a study of tumor and adjacent non-tumor tissue in lung cancer. TCRdb re-called the multiplex PCR reads with MiXCR, one entry per CDR3 protein. The sample lists about 93,000 distinct CDR3 sequences; around 64% were seen once. Sequenced material: lung tumor tissue. These TCRs come from a man in his sixties with non-small cell lung cancer. Both conserved end residues are part of each CDR3.

V	J	CDR3
TRBV5-5	TRBJ1-1	CVSSATGFEAFF
TRBV11-3	TRBJ2-5	CASSLRGQQETQYF
TRBV20-1	TRBJ2-5	CSARGPKERQYF
TRBV5-4	TRBJ1-6	CASSYLPGDLNSPLHF
TRBV4-3	TRBJ2-7	CTSSPIRTGSDEQYF
TRBV5-1	TRBJ2-7	CASIPGGSYEQYF
TRBV28	TRBJ2-4	CASSSGTVAKNIQYF
TRBV12-3/TRBV12-4	TRBJ2-2	CASSLVGSGELFF
TRBV4-3	TRBJ1-6	CASSQDRRYPESSYNSPLHF
TRBV4-2	TRBJ1-4	CASSQDRRGTRAGSTNEKLFF
TRBV12-3/TRBV12-4	TRBJ1-2	CASSLTTYGYTF
TRBV2	TRBJ2-1	CASSRLVSNYEQFF
TRBV12-3/TRBV12-4	TRBJ1-2	CASSEWTVYGYTF
TRBV29-1	TRBJ2-2	CSVYGTSGMNSGELFF
TRBV11-2	TRBJ2-5	CANSLEETDQETQYF
TRBV4-1	TRBJ1-2	CASSPTGAGGRGYYGYTF
TRBV7-2	TRBJ2-7	CASSSDSSSYEQYF
TRBV20-1	TRBJ2-1	CSASTGLALNEQFF
TRBV12-3/TRBV12-4	TRBJ2-1	CASLAEARDQQFF
TRBV20-1	TRBJ2-1	CSARGPGTSGVNEQLF
TRBV20-1	TRBJ1-5	CSARDPSGGRGNQPQHF
TRBV13	TRBJ2-1	CASSLPGLAGGLSEYNEQFF
TRBV6-1	TRBJ1-2	CASGMTGGDYGYTF
TRBV29-1	TRBJ2-7	CSLEVDTYEQYF
TRBV29-1	TRBJ2-2	CSFEGLAGTGELFF
TRBV7-2	TRBJ1-1	CASSLSSNTEAFF
TRBV4-3	TRBJ2-3	CVSSQVLDGSTDTQYF
TRBV4-1	TRBJ2-3	CASSLLGQADTQYF
TRBV6-1	TRBJ2-5	CTSSESRETQYF
TRBV11-3	TRBJ2-2	CASSLLGQMNTGELFF
TRBV5-1	TRBJ2-7	CASSLGWVGDEQKF
TRBV29-1	TRBJ2-1	CSGGGWTGDNEQFF
TRBV11-2	TRBJ2-7	CASRRTGSYKQYF
TRBV7-9	TRBJ2-6	CASSSNRMVLGANVLTF
TRBV13	TRBJ2-7	CASSLGGTGDFYEQYF
TRBV5-1	TRBJ1-1	CASSFGVGTEAFF
TRBV5-5	TRBJ2-2	CASIRGNRATGELFF
TRBV13	TRBJ1-4	CASSLKSTNEKLFF
TRBV5-6	TRBJ2-6	CDSSLGDRGRVGANVLTF
TRBV28	TRBJ2-2	CASNDDSRTGELFF
TRBV20-1	TRBJ1-5	CSSAQGRNQPQHF